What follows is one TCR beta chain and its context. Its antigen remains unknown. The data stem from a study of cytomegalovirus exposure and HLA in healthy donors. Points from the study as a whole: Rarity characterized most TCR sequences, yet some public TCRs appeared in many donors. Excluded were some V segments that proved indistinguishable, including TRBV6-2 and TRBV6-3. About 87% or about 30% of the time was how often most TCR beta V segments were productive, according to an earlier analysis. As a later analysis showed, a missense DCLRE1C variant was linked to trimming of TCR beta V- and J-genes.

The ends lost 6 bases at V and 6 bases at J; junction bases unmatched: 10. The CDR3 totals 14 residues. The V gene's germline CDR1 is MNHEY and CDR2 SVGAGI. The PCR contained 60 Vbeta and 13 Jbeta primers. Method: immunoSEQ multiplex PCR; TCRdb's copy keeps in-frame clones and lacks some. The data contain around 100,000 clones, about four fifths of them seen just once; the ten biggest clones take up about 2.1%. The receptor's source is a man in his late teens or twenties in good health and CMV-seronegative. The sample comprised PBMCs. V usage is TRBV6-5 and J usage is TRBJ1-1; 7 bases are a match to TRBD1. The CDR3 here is CASSIGTARSEAFF. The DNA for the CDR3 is TGTGCCAGCAGCATCGGGACAGCTCGGTCTGAAGCTTTCTTT.